This is a list of T cell receptor beta chains from one sample in a study of CD8 T cells in ankylosing spondylitis. TCRdb processed the 5' RACE reads anew with MiXCR; each CDR3 protein has one entry. The sample contains under 250,000 distinct CDR3 sequences, roughly 32% of which appear only once. The sequencing input was blood, either unsorted or a sorted T cell fraction (not recorded which). The receptors stem from a male donor with ankylosing spondylitis or in good health (not recorded which). CDR3s include the opening cysteine and the closing phenylalanine or tryptophan. A D gene is named only where the DNA matches it firmly.

V gene: TRBV6-5
J gene: TRBJ2-3
D gene: TRBD1
CDR3 protein: CASSYQVRRQGGTDTQYF

V gene: TRBV6-2/TRBV6-3
J gene: TRBJ2-3
D gene: .
CDR3 protein: CASSYAGDQAPLWADTQYF

V gene: TRBV7-6
J gene: TRBJ2-5
D gene: .
CDR3 protein: CASSAEPETQYF

V gene: TRBV20-1
J gene: TRBJ1-4
D gene: TRBD1
CDR3 protein: CSARDRRNEKLFF

V gene: TRBV15
J gene: TRBJ2-7
D gene: .
CDR3 protein: CATSRGTVNYEQYF

V gene: TRBV6-5
J gene: TRBJ2-3
D gene: .
CDR3 protein: CASSYVGTQYF

V gene: TRBV10-3
J gene: TRBJ2-3
D gene: .
CDR3 protein: CAISVSPQPSSTDTQYF

V gene: TRBV28
J gene: TRBJ2-7
D gene: .
CDR3 protein: CASSASGGPAYEQYF

V gene: TRBV12-3/TRBV12-4
J gene: TRBJ2-1
D gene: .
CDR3 protein: CASSLLGGLSYNEQFF

V gene: TRBV12-3/TRBV12-4
J gene: TRBJ2-1
D gene: TRBD2
CDR3 protein: CASSLLLASNEQFF

V gene: TRBV12-3/TRBV12-4
J gene: TRBJ2-1
D gene: .
CDR3 protein: CASSPSWGAYNEQFF

V gene: TRBV7-9
J gene: TRBJ1-1
D gene: .
CDR3 protein: CATHRGSNTEAFF

V gene: TRBV20-1
J gene: TRBJ2-7
D gene: TRBD1
CDR3 protein: CSATGQGPHEQYF

V gene: TRBV20-1
J gene: TRBJ2-5
D gene: TRBD2
CDR3 protein: CSATTSGQETQYF

V gene: TRBV18
J gene: TRBJ2-1
D gene: TRBD2
CDR3 protein: CASSPPGSGGNEQFF

V gene: TRBV12-3/TRBV12-4
J gene: TRBJ2-3
D gene: TRBD2
CDR3 protein: CASSFGGVGTDTQYF

V gene: TRBV20-1
J gene: TRBJ2-7
D gene: .
CDR3 protein: CSAPTGTVGSYEQYF

V gene: TRBV7-2
J gene: TRBJ1-6
D gene: .
CDR3 protein: CASSQMPWQAENSPLHF

V gene: TRBV12-3/TRBV12-4
J gene: TRBJ2-1
D gene: .
CDR3 protein: CASSPSPPEYNEQFF

V gene: TRBV7-6
J gene: TRBJ2-5
D gene: TRBD2
CDR3 protein: CASSLWTSGSSIQETQYF